This T cell receptor beta chain was sequenced during a study of blood T cell repertoires in COVID-19. Study in general: From the United States, Italy and Spain came samples of acute and convalescent COVID-19. PBMCs, B-cell-depleted T cells, or T cells were the source of the cDNA or gDNA that made up the material.

V gave up 5 bases and J gave up 5 bases; unmatched junction bases: 6. CDR1 is SGHDT, CDR2 YYEEEE, per germline. This CDR3 contains 14 residues. Measured with immunoSEQ multiplex PCR; TCRdb has only the in-frame clones, and not every one. The sample yields fewer than 70,000 clones, around 80% seen once. The chain has TRBV5-6 and TRBJ1-4, with 7 positions matching TRBD1. The sample consisted of peripheral blood. The clonotype comes from a woman aged 80 or over with acute or convalescent COVID-19. In DNA form, the CDR3 reads TGTGCCAGCAGGAGACAGGGCCGGAATGAAAAACTGTTTTTT. Its translation is CASRRQGRNEKLFF.